This TCR beta chain came from a study of blood T cell repertoires in COVID-19. V was cut by 0 bases and J by 4 bases, with 4 bases left in between. The CDR3 length is 13 residues. Looked up from germline, CDR1 is MNHEY and CDR2 is SVGEGT. Profiled with immunoSEQ multiplex PCR; TCRdb holds only in-frame clones, not every one. The table includes roughly 140,000 clones, less than 85% detected once. Sequenced sample: peripheral blood. J is TRBJ1-5 and V is TRBV6-2 or TRBV6-3, with D unclear. The receptor comes from a human donor in a cohort sampled during active COVID-19. This chain's CDR3 is CASSYSVNQPQHF. CDR3 nucleotides: TGTGCCAGCAGTTACTCCGTAAATCAGCCCCAGCATTTT.